This TCR beta chain was retrieved from a study of memory CD4+ T cells and cytomegalovirus serostatus. Germline trimming cut 5 bases from V and 4 bases from J; bases unmatched to any gene: 10. This CDR3 has 16 residues. Germline CDR1 and CDR2: SGDLS and YYNGEE. Single viable CD3+CD4+CD8-CD45RO+ cells were sorted as the memory CD4+ T cells. Positive selection with CD4 microbeads enriched total CD4+ T cells. Sequencing was performed with immunoSEQ multiplex PCR; in TCRdb, only in-frame clones are kept and a portion is missing. This table holds 46,000 or so clones, roughly 80% found once. The sequenced sample consisted of memory CD4+ T cells from blood. The TCR was taken from an adult in good health and CMV-seronegative. This chain links TRBV9 with TRBJ2-3; TRBD2 aligns across 10 bases. CDR3 DNA sequence: TGTGCCAGCAGTCCCACTAGCGGGGACTGGGCAGATACGCAGTATTTT. Its translation is CASSPTSGDWADTQYF.